One sample yielded the 25 T cell receptor beta chains listed below, sequenced in a study of post-analysis software for immune sequencing data. Study observations and caveats: Relative to controls, patients had several TRBV segments at higher frequency, with TRBV5-6, TRBV5-1 and TRBV20-1 among these.

Antigens of these TCRs are unknown. Built from TCR beta cDNA, the libraries had unique molecular identifiers in them. TCRdb processed the PCR reads anew with MiXCR; each CDR3 protein has one entry. The data show about 820,000 distinct CDR3 sequences, roughly half seen once. Specimen: blood. Receptors were obtained from a girl aged 5-17 years with multiple sclerosis.

The rearrangement uses TRBV14 and TRBJ2-1; D unclear. This CDR3 is built from 14 residues. The germline V gene has CDR1 SGHDN and CDR2 FVKESK. Trimming removed 1 base at V and 9 bases at J, with 13 bases between. CDR3 nucleotides: TGTGCCAGCAGCCAAGTGGGTGGCCCGGGTGAGCAGTTCTTC. Its translation: CASSQVGGPGEQFF.

This clonotype appeared a single time. The chain carries TRBV20-1 and TRBJ2-3; D not certain. This CDR3 contains 12 residues. V was trimmed by 5 bases and J by 2 bases, leaving 8 bases between them. Germline CDR1 is DFQATT and CDR2 is SNEGSKA (reference sequence). The CDR3 loop reads CSAGITTDTQYF. CDR3 DNA: TGCAGTGCTGGGATCACCACAGATACGCAGTATTTT.

The chain is built from TRBV29-1 and TRBJ2-7, with 11 bases aligning to TRBD1. V lost 1 base to trimming and J lost 5 bases; unmatched junction nucleotides: 4. The CDR3 sequence is 14 residues long. Germline lookup yields CDR1 SQVTM and CDR2 ANQGSEA. The CDR3 sequence: CSVEAGQGVHEQYF. CDR3 DNA: TGCAGCGTTGAAGCGGGACAGGGGGTGCACGAGCAGTACTTC.

The V gene is TRBV7-6, the J gene TRBJ2-2; D is tentatively TRBD1 or TRBD2 (5 bases each). This CDR3 is built from 18 residues. Germline V lookup: CDR1 SGHVS, CDR2 FNYEAQ. The ends were cut back, 5 bases at V and 3 bases at J, with 22 bases in the middle. CDR3 loop: CASSQTLGRPSDTGELFF. CDR3 DNA: TGTGCCAGCAGCCAAACACTGGGACGCCCCTCAGACACCGGGGAGCTGTTTTTT.

CDR3 sequence: CSARDGVVTQYF. The CDR3 DNA reads as TGCAGTGCTAGAGATGGGGTAGTTACGCAGTATTTT. V gene TRBV20-1 combines with J gene TRBJ2-3; D is unresolved. The CDR3 has 12 residues. Germline V CDR1 and CDR2: DFQATT, SNEGSKA (reference sequence). V lost 0 bases to trimming and J lost 8 bases, with 9 bases between them.

The chain has TRBV7-9 and TRBJ1-2; D not resolved. CDR1 and CDR2 from the germline V gene are SEHNR and FQNEAQ (reference sequence). This CDR3 contains 13 residues. V was cut by 3 bases and J by 8 bases, with 13 bases left in between. The CDR3 DNA reads TGTGCCAGCAGCTTTGGCACTCTTTACGGCTACACCTTC. Protein sequence: CASSFGTLYGYTF.

Points on this clonotype: Mismatch with germline at one junction end may stem from a read error. This sequence joins TRBV5-1 and TRBJ2-4; D is perhaps TRBD1 (5 bases). This CDR3 has 14 amino acids. The germline gives CDR1 SGHRS, CDR2 YFSETQ. For the CDR3, the DNA is TGCGCCAGCAGTTTGGGGCTAGTCAAAAACATTCAGTACTTC. Amino acids: CASSLGLVKNIQYF.

This clonotype was seen only a few times. J is TRBJ2-7 and V is TRBV20-1; D is possibly TRBD1 or TRBD2 (5 bases each). The CDR3 totals 14 residues. Germline-derived CDR1 and CDR2 are DFQATT and SNEGSKA (reference sequence). Trimming pared 1 base from V and 0 bases from J, leaving 10 bases between. The CDR3 coding sequence is TGCAGTGCTAGAGGTCATGGGGGCTCCTACGAGCAGTACTTC. Its translation is CSARGHGGSYEQYF.

The chain couples TRBV6-6 to TRBJ2-1; 8 bases map to TRBD2. The germline CDR1 and CDR2 sequences are MNHNY and SVGAGI (reference sequence). With 6 bases clipped from V and 9 bases from J, the junction kept 10 bases outside the gene matches. This CDR3 contains 14 residues. The chain's CDR3 is CASSPGTSGGEQFF. The CDR3 DNA reads as TGTGCCAGCAGCCCCGGGACTAGTGGCGGTGAGCAGTTCTTC.

The gene calls are TRBV5-1 and TRBJ2-5, with 9 nucleotides matching TRBD2. The CDR3 has 15 residues. Trimming cost V 3 bases and J 4 bases; bases outside gene matches: 7. Germline V gene lookup returns CDR1 SGHRS and CDR2 YFSETQ. In nucleotides, the CDR3 is TGCGCCAGCAGCTCGCGTCTAGCGGGAAGAGAGACCCAGTACTTC. Its protein is CASSSRLAGRETQYF.

The chain carries TRBV5-1 and TRBJ2-6, with D unresolved. The CDR3 loop spans 18 amino acids. Germline V gene sequence: CDR1 SGHRS, CDR2 YFSETQ. The V end lost 0 bases, the J end lost 0 bases, and 13 bases lay between the germline ends. CDR3 residues: CASSLAPGPSSGANVLTF. Here the CDR3 DNA reads TGCGCCAGCAGCTTGGCCCCCGGGCCCAGCTCTGGGGCCAACGTCCTGACTTTC.

This clonotype was observed at least ten times. V gene TRBV29-1 combines with J gene TRBJ1-1; 8 bases line up with TRBD1. This CDR3 is 12 amino acids long. From germline, CDR1 is SQVTM and CDR2 ANQGSEA. V lost 6 bases, J lost 4 bases, and 4 bases stayed unmatched. DNA of the CDR3: TGCAGCGTCGGACAGGGTGGCACTGAAGCTTTCTTT. This translates into CSVGQGGTEAFF. The full variable domain, rest sourced from reference TRBV29-1 and TRBJ1-1, is SAVISQKPSRDICQRGTSLTIQCQVDSQVTMMFWYRQQPGQSLTLIATANQGSEATYESGFVIDKFPISRPNLTFSTLTVSNMSPEDSSIYLCSVGQGGTEAFFGQGTRLTVV.

V and J are TRBV5-6 and TRBJ2-5; TRBD2 agrees at 13 bases. With V trimmed by 4 bases and J by 2 bases, 11 bases remained unmatched. CDR1 and CDR2 (germline): SGHDT, YYEEEE. This CDR3 has 18 residues. CDR3 DNA: TGTGCCAGCAGCCCCCTTCCCCGACTAGCGGGGGGTCAAGAGACCCAGTACTTC. The encoded protein is CASSPLPRLAGGQETQYF.

This chain joins TRBV4-1 and TRBJ2-7; a possible D gene is TRBD2 (11 bases). CDR1 and CDR2 from the germline V gene are MGHRA and YSYEKL. V gave up 0 bases and J gave up 5 bases, with 41 bases separating them. This CDR3 region has 24 residues. This CDR3 reads CASSQEVGLGGTGVLAGGRDEQYF. The CDR3 DNA sequence: TGCGCCAGCAGCCAAGAAGTCGGGCTAGGGGGGACAGGGGTTTTAGCGGGAGGGCGCGACGAGCAGTACTTC.

The chain combines TRBV5-1 with TRBJ2-5; 9 bases agree with TRBD2. Looked up from germline, CDR1 is SGHRS and CDR2 is YFSETQ. CDR3 length: 15 amino acids. V was clipped by 0 bases and J by 5 bases; unmatched bases: 5. This CDR3 is CASSLVAGGEETQYF. The CDR3 DNA reads as TGCGCCAGCAGCTTGGTGGCGGGAGGGGAGGAGACCCAGTACTTC. Variable domain in full (rest from reference TRBV5-1 and TRBJ2-5): KAGVTQTPRYLIKTRGQQVTLSCSPISGHRSVSWYQQTPGQGLQFLFEYFSETQRNKGNFPGRFSGRQFSNSRSEMNVSTLELGDSALYLCASSLVAGGEETQYFGPGTRLLVL.

This clonotype occurred a few times. The V and J genes are TRBV20-1 and TRBJ2-2; 8 bases match TRBD2. Looked up from germline, CDR1 is DFQATT and CDR2 is SNEGSKA (reference sequence). J lost 1 base, V lost 3 bases, and 4 bases had no gene match. The CDR3 covers 15 residues. The CDR3 protein is CSASRSGRNTGELFF. The CDR3 nucleotides are TGCAGTGCTAGCCGGAGCGGGAGGAACACCGGGGAGCTGTTTTTT.

V and J are TRBV10-3 and TRBJ2-3; 8 nucleotides align to TRBD1. This CDR3 contains 15 residues. Per the germline V gene, CDR1 is ENHRY and CDR2 is SYGVKD. Trimming took 2 bases from V and 4 from J; bases not matched to a gene: 5. The CDR3 loop is CAISEGRGLPDTQYF. For the CDR3, the DNA is TGTGCCATCAGTGAGGGCAGGGGGCTCCCAGATACGCAGTATTTT.

In its sample, this clonotype was seen once. CDR3 residues: CASSWTGTSSYEQYF. CDR3 nucleotides: TGTGCCAGCAGTTGGACCGGGACGAGCAGCTACGAGCAGTACTTC. The J gene is TRBJ2-7, the V gene TRBV12-3 or TRBV12-4; D might be TRBD1 or TRBD2, each matching 5 bases. V shed 4 bases and J shed 3 bases, with 16 bases lying between them. CDR3 length: 15 residues.

Comments on this clonotype: The junction and the germline gene differ at one end; a read error may be behind it. The rearrangement joins TRBV20-1 to TRBJ2-7; the match to TRBD2 covers 12 bases. This CDR3 spans 15 amino acids. The V gene's germline CDR1 is DFQATT and CDR2 SNEGSKA (reference sequence). The CDR3 coding sequence is TGCAGTGCTAGACCACTAGCGGGAGGTCCCTATGAGCAGTACTTC. It specifies CSARPLAGGPYEQYF.

The gene calls are TRBV5-1 and TRBJ2-7; no firm D call. CDR1 SGHRS and CDR2 YFSETQ come from the germline V gene. With 5 bases removed from V and 0 bases from J, the gap between germline ends came to 24 bases. CDR3 length: 18 amino acids. For the CDR3, the DNA is TGCGCCAGCAGTCGTGTTTTACCGACGGAAAGTTTCTCCTACGAGCAGTACTTC. Encoded protein: CASSRVLPTESFSYEQYF.

The rearrangement joins TRBV5-6 to TRBJ2-1, with 9 bases that match TRBD1. With 4 bases clipped from V and 4 bases from J, the junction kept 3 bases outside the gene matches. From germline, CDR1 is SGHDT and CDR2 YYEEEE. The CDR3 loop spans 14 amino acids. The CDR3 region is CASSAGTGYNEQFF. In DNA, the CDR3 is TGTGCCAGCAGCGCCGGGACAGGGTACAATGAGCAGTTCTTC.

This chain connects TRBV5-1 to TRBJ2-1; TRBD2 matches 16 bases. The CDR3 spans 18 residues. Per the germline V gene, CDR1 is SGHRS and CDR2 is YFSETQ. Trimming at V came to 4 bases and at J to 6 bases, leaving 10 bases not matched to a gene. In DNA form, the CDR3 reads TGCGCCAGCAGCAGTCCCGGGACTAGCGGGGGGGCGGGCAATGAGCAGTTCTTC. The encoded protein is CASSSPGTSGGAGNEQFF.

The chain carries TRBV10-2 and TRBJ2-3; D gene ambiguous. Germline assignment: CDR1 WSHSY and CDR2 SAAADI. This CDR3 is 16 amino acids long. Trimming took off 0 bases at V and 3 bases at J, with 13 bases between the two ends. In nucleotides, the CDR3 is TGCGCCAGCAGTGAGTCTCTTTGGCAGGCAACAGATACGCAGTATTTT. Protein sequence: CASSESLWQATDTQYF.

The rearrangement links TRBV7-9 to TRBJ2-4; D unresolved. The CDR3 has 18 amino acids. V lost 1 base, J lost 3 bases, and 19 bases lay in between. Germline V lookup: CDR1 SEHNR, CDR2 FQNEAQ (reference sequence). CDR3 residues: CASSLVSQNRMFKNIQYF. The CDR3 nucleotides are TGTGCCAGCAGCTTAGTATCCCAAAACCGGATGTTCAAAAACATTCAGTACTTC.

With respect to this clonotype: Compared with germline, one end of the junction differs, possibly owing to a read error. J is TRBJ2-1 and V is TRBV10-3, with 13 bases aligning to TRBD2. The CDR3 totals 16 residues. Germline values: CDR1 ENHRY, CDR2 SYGVKD. The CDR3, as DNA: TGTGCCATCGGACTAGCGGGAGATCCTTCCTTCAATGAGCAGTTCTTC. This sequence encodes CAIGLAGDPSFNEQFF.